This T cell receptor (beta chain) was sequenced in a study of identical twins. TCRdb re-called the 5' RACE reads through MiXCR, storing one row per CDR3 protein. The sample holds 600,000 to 700,000 distinct CDR3 sequences, approximately 22% seen once. With 2 bases clipped from V and 14 bases from J, the junction kept 3 bases outside the gene matches. CDR1 and CDR2 (germline): SQVTM, ANQGSEA. This CDR3 has 11 residues. The data also belong to a second study, concerning T cells expressing NK-cell markers.

Sequencing input: PBMCs. The chain recombines TRBV29-1 with TRBJ2-1; TRBD1 matches 10 bases. The clonotype was recovered from a woman between 18 and 29 years old in good health. The CDR3 is CSVEPGQGEFF. The CDR3 DNA reads as TGCAGCGTTGAACCTGGACAGGGGGAGTTCTTC.